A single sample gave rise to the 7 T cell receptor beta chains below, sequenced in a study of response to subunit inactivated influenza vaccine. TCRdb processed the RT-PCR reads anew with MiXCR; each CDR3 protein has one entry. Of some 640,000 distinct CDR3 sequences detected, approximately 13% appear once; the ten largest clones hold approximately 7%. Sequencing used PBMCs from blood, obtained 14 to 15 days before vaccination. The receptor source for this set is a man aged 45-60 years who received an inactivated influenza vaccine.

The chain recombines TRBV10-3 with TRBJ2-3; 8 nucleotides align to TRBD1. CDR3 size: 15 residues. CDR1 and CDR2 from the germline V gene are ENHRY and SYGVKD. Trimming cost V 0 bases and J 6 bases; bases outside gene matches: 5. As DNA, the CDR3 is TGTGCCATCAGTGAGTCTTTGGACAGGGTTGATACGCAGTATTTT. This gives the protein CAISESLDRVDTQYF.

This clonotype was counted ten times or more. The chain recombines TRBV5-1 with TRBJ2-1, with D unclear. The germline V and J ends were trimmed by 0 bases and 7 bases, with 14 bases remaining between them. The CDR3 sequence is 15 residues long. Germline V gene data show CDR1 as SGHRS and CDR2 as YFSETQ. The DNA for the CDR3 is TGCGCCAGCAGCTTGGGGATCCAGGTGATTAATGAGCAGTTCTTC. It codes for CASSLGIQVINEQFF.

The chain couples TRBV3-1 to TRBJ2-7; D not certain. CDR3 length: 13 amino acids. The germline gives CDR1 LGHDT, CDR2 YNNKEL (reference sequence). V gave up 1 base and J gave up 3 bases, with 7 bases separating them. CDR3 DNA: TGTGCCAGCAGCCAAGTCAGTGACTACGAGCAGTACTTC. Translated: CASSQVSDYEQYF.

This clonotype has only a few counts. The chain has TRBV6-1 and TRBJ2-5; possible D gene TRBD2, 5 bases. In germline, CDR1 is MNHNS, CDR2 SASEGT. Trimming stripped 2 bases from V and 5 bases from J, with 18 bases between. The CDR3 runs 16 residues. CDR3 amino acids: CASSEPRTVARETQYF. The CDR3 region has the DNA TGTGCCAGCAGTGAACCCAGGACTGTGGCGCGCGAGACCCAGTACTTC.

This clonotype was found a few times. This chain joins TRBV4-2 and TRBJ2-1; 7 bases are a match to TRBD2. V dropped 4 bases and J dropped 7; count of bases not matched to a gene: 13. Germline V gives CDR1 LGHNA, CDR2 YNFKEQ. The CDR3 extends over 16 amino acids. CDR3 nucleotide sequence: TGTGCCAGCAGCCCGGTGGTGGGCGGGAGATCGAATGAGCAGTTCTTC. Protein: CASSPVVGGRSNEQFF.

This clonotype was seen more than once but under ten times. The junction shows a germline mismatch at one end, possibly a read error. DNA of the CDR3: TGTGCCAGCAGCCTAGCTCCTGACAGGCGAGGGAAGGAAGTCTTC. This sequence encodes CASSLAPDRRGKEVF. The V gene is TRBV5-6, the J gene TRBJ2-1; D perhaps matches TRBD1 (6 bases). Germline V gives CDR1 SGHDT, CDR2 YYEEEE. This CDR3 has 15 residues. Full variable domain (missing parts from reference TRBV5-6 and TRBJ2-1): DAGVTQSPTHLIKTRGQQVTLRCSPKSGHDTVSWYQQALGQGPQFIFQYYEEEERQRGNFPDRFSGHQFPNYSSELNVNALLLGDSALYLCASSLAPDRRGKEVFGPGTRLTVL.

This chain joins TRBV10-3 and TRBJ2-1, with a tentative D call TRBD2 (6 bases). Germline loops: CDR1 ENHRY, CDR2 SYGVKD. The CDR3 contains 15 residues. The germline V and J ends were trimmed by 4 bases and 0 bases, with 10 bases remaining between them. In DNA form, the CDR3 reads TGTGCCATCAGTGGGGACTTTAGCTCCTACAATGAGCAGTTCTTC. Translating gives CAISGDFSSYNEQFF.